The 28 T cell receptor beta chains listed next were all sequenced from one sample in a study of long-term antiretroviral therapy in people with HIV. They ran version v3.0 of the immunoSEQ assay at survey level. The table came from immunoSEQ multiplex PCR; TCRdb's copy has only in-frame clones and leaves some out. The table lists under 30,000 clones, about 84% of them singletons. The starting material was unsorted PBMCs, obtained 0.8 years before starting antiretroviral therapy. The receptors originated from a man aged 18 to 35 with HIV.

The V and J genes are TRBV7-2 and TRBJ2-2, with 7 bases identical to TRBD1. The CDR3 is 17 residues long. CDR1 and CDR2 (germline): SGHTA, FQGNSA. With V trimmed by 4 bases and J by 7 bases, 15 bases remained unmatched. CDR3 coding DNA: TGTGCCAGCAGCTCCTTCGAGAGGGGGCCCCGGGGCGGGGAGCTGTTTTTT. This translates into CASSSFERGPRGGELFF.

The genes are TRBV14 and TRBJ2-3; D is uncertain. Germline V lookup: CDR1 SGHDN, CDR2 FVKESK. The CDR3 has 15 residues. V lost 3 bases, J lost 2 bases, and 12 bases lay in between. The CDR3 nucleotides read TGTGCCAGCAGCCAGTCACTCCTCTACACAGATACGCAGTATTTT. As protein: CASSQSLLYTDTQYF. The variable domain in full, completed from reference TRBV14 and TRBJ2-3, reads EAGVTQFPSHSVIEKGQTVTLRCDPISGHDNLYWYRRVMGKEIKFLLHFVKESKQDESGMPNNRFLAERTGGTYSTLKVQPAELEDSGVYFCASSQSLLYTDTQYFGPGTRLTVL.

This rearrangement joins TRBV28 to TRBJ1-5; 9 nucleotides match TRBD1. CDR1 and CDR2 from the germline V gene are MDHEN and SYDVKM. Germline trimming cut 5 bases from V and 7 bases from J; bases unmatched to any gene: 9. The CDR3 spans 15 residues. This chain's CDR3 is CASSITGGPRQPQHF. The CDR3 DNA reads TGTGCCAGCAGTATTACAGGGGGCCCCAGGCAGCCCCAGCATTTT.

The CDR3 DNA reads TGTGCCATCAGTGGAAAGAGAGGGGGGCCGGGGTCTGAAGCTTTCTTT. Its translation: CAISGKRGGPGSEAFF. The chain employs TRBV10-3 and TRBJ1-1; perhaps TRBD1 as D (6 bases). The germline V gene has CDR1 ENHRY and CDR2 SYGVKD. Trimming removed 4 bases from V and 6 bases from J, with 21 bases in between. This CDR3 comprises 16 residues.

The chain employs TRBV19 and TRBJ1-2; TRBD1 aligns across 8 bases. The CDR3 totals 11 residues. CDR1 is LNHDA and CDR2 is SQIVND in the germline V gene (reference sequence). V dropped 10 bases and J dropped 7; count of bases not matched to a gene: 5. This chain's CDR3 is CAIQGAGGYTF. The CDR3 DNA reads TGTGCCATTCAGGGGGCCGGTGGCTACACCTTC.

The V call is TRBV20-1, the J call TRBJ1-1; no clear D. The V end lost 3 bases, the J end lost 6 bases, and 8 bases lay between the germline ends. This CDR3 contains 11 residues. The germline gives CDR1 DFQATT, CDR2 SNEGSKA (reference sequence). The CDR3 spells CSASLVAEAFF. CDR3 DNA sequence: TGCAGTGCTAGTCTCGTGGCTGAAGCTTTCTTT.

J is TRBJ2-2 and V is TRBV9; D is unresolved. The V gene's germline CDR1 is SGDLS and CDR2 YYNGEE. Trimming cost V 4 bases and J 2 bases, with 18 bases left between them. This CDR3 comprises 17 residues. CDR3 sequence reads: CASSPVPVYYNTGELFF. DNA for the CDR3: TGTGCCAGCAGCCCAGTGCCGGTGTACTATAACACCGGGGAGCTGTTTTTT.

The genes are TRBV13 and TRBJ2-2, with D perhaps TRBD2 (7 bases). Trimming pared 5 bases from V and 4 bases from J, leaving 17 bases between. The CDR3 consists of 16 residues. The germline V gene encodes CDR1 PRHDT and CDR2 FYEKMQ (reference sequence). The CDR3 loop is CASSRPTGGGTGELFF. The CDR3 DNA sequence: TGTGCCAGCAGCCGCCCGACGGGGGGCGGCACCGGGGAGCTGTTTTTT.

The chain joins TRBV11-2 to TRBJ1-1, with a tentative D call TRBD1 (5 bases). This CDR3 is built from 14 residues. Germline loops: CDR1 SGHAT, CDR2 FQNNGV. V was shortened by 5 bases and J by 3 bases, with 13 bases between the two germline ends. CDR3 loop: CASSSSDSYTEAFF. Here the CDR3 DNA reads TGTGCCAGCAGCAGCTCCGACAGTTACACTGAAGCTTTCTTT.

The genes are TRBV7-9 and TRBJ2-7; D is ambiguous. CDR3 size: 16 residues. Germline CDR1 is SEHNR and CDR2 is FQNEAQ (reference sequence). Trimming took 5 bases from V and 2 from J, leaving 19 bases between them. The CDR3 DNA follows: TGTGCCAGCAGCCCCCACCTCCTGGGCAGCACCTACGAGCAGTACTTC. It translates to CASSPHLLGSTYEQYF.

The chain recombines TRBV7-2 with TRBJ1-6; a weak D match, TRBD1 (6 bases). V lost 0 bases to trimming and J lost 7 bases, with 16 bases between them. Germline V gives CDR1 SGHTA, CDR2 FQGNSA. CDR3 length: 17 amino acids. This CDR3 reads CASSLALGGMGNSPLHF. CDR3 DNA sequence: TGTGCCAGCAGCTTAGCGCTAGGGGGGATGGGGAATTCACCCCTCCACTTT.

This clone was seen a single time. The rearrangement joins TRBV2 to TRBJ1-2; TRBD1 matches at 9 bases. Per the germline V gene, CDR1 is SNHLY and CDR2 is FYNNEI. This CDR3 is 17 amino acids long. Trimming cost V 7 bases and J 3 bases; bases outside gene matches: 15. The chain's CDR3 is CASNQAPGQGSDYGYTF. For the CDR3, the DNA is TGTGCCAGCAACCAGGCCCCGGGACAGGGCAGTGACTATGGCTACACCTTC.

This sequence joins TRBV6-1 and TRBJ2-7; D may correspond to TRBD1 or TRBD2 (5 bases each). The CDR3 runs 15 residues. The V gene's germline CDR1 is MNHNS and CDR2 SASEGT. The V and J ends lost 3 bases and 3 bases respectively, with 15 bases between them. Here the CDR3 DNA reads TGTGCCAGCAGTGAGGGGCGGGCCTACTACTACGAGCAGTACTTC. Translated: CASSEGRAYYYEQYF.

The chain combines TRBV7-9 with TRBJ2-2; TRBD1 aligns across 9 bases. The CDR3 length is 15 residues. V was pared by 3 bases and J by 1 base, with 0 bases of the junction left unmatched. Germline-derived CDR1 and CDR2 are SEHNR and FQNEAQ (reference sequence). The CDR3 DNA sequence: TGTGCCAGCAGCTTGGGACAGGGGAACACCGGGGAGCTGTTTTTT. Its protein is CASSLGQGNTGELFF.

The rearrangement uses TRBV5-1 and TRBJ1-1; TRBD1 might be the D (5 bases). Deletions cut 0 bases from V and 0 bases from J, with 9 bases between. Looked up from germline, CDR1 is SGHRS and CDR2 is YFSETQ. There are 15 residues in the CDR3. CDR3 nucleotides: TGCGCCAGCAGCTTGGCGGGGGGAATGAACACTGAAGCTTTCTTT. It encodes CASSLAGGMNTEAFF.

The chain couples TRBV5-4 to TRBJ2-3; possible D gene TRBD2, 6 bases. The germline V gene has CDR1 SGHNT and CDR2 YYREEE (reference sequence). The CDR3 totals 16 residues. Trimming left V 4 bases short and J 2 bases short, with 17 bases between. The CDR3 DNA reads as TGTGCCAGCAGCCTTACCGGGACTCCTTACACAGATACGCAGTATTTT. It specifies CASSLTGTPYTDTQYF.

CDR3 region: CASSQDPCGTDRQYF. Here the CDR3 DNA reads TGCGCCAGCAGCCAAGACCCCTGCGGGACGGACCGGCAGTACTTC. V and J are TRBV4-1 and TRBJ2-7; possibly TRBD2 for D (6 bases). Germline CDR1 MGHRA, CDR2 YSYEKL. CDR3 length: 15 residues. The V and J ends lost 0 bases and 9 bases respectively, with 18 bases between them.

This chain links TRBV29-1 with TRBJ2-1; 11 nucleotides agree with TRBD2. CDR1 and CDR2 (germline): SQVTM, ANQGSEA. This CDR3 comprises 13 residues. Trimming took 5 bases from V and 7 from J; bases not matched to a gene: 4. The CDR3 is CSVRTSGLNEQFF. The CDR3 DNA sequence: TGCAGCGTTAGGACTAGCGGGTTGAATGAGCAGTTCTTC.

This clone has just a few counts. CDR3 protein: CAWSVGSSYEQYF. As DNA, the CDR3 is TGTGCCTGGAGTGTCGGGAGCTCCTACGAGCAGTACTTC. The V call is TRBV30, the J call TRBJ2-7, with D maybe TRBD2 (6 bases). V was trimmed by 0 bases and J by 0 bases, leaving 6 bases between them. The CDR3 has 13 residues. CDR1 GTSNPN and CDR2 SVGIG come from the germline V gene (reference sequence). Using reference TRBV30 and TRBJ2-7 for the parts outside the CDR3, the full variable domain is SQTIHQWPATLVQPVGSPLSLECTVEGTSNPNLYWYRQAAGRGLQLLFYSVGIGQISSEVPQNLSASRPQDRQFILSSKKLLLSDSGFYLCAWSVGSSYEQYFGPGTRLTVT.

The chain is built from TRBV28 and TRBJ2-7, with TRBD2 matching over 7 bases. J gave up 4 bases and V 5 bases, and 17 bases lay outside the gene matches. The CDR3 is made up of 17 amino acids. Germline lookup yields CDR1 MDHEN and CDR2 SYDVKM. The CDR3 coding sequence is TGTGCCAGCAGTCTGCTGGCGGGAGATGAGTATGGGTACGAGCAGTACTTC. Translation: CASSLLAGDEYGYEQYF.

This chain uses TRBV2 with TRBJ2-3, with D perhaps TRBD2 (6 bases). Looked up from germline, CDR1 is SNHLY and CDR2 is FYNNEI. There are 13 residues in the CDR3. Trimming took 7 bases from V and 1 from J, leaving 9 bases between them. The CDR3 sequence: CASNERGTDTQYF. The CDR3 DNA reads TGTGCCAGCAACGAGCGGGGCACAGATACGCAGTATTTT.

J is TRBJ2-1 and V is TRBV9; 7 nucleotides align to TRBD1. Germline CDR1 SGDLS, CDR2 YYNGEE. This CDR3 is 15 amino acids long. V lost 3 bases, J lost 6 bases, and 9 bases stayed unmatched. For the CDR3, the DNA is TGTGCCAGCAGCGCCCCCCCCGGGACAGCCAATGAGCAGTTCTTC. Translated, it gives CASSAPPGTANEQFF.

This clone has a single count. The chain links TRBV5-1 to TRBJ2-6, with no clear D. CDR1 is SGHRS, CDR2 YFSETQ, per germline. The CDR3 is 15 residues long. V was trimmed by 0 bases and J by 0 bases, leaving 4 bases between them. CDR3 region: CASSLALSGANVLTF. Here the CDR3 DNA reads TGCGCCAGCAGCTTGGCCCTCTCTGGGGCCAACGTCCTGACTTTC.

This clone was detected a few times. This rearrangement joins TRBV4-2 to TRBJ2-7; 7 bases match TRBD1. CDR1 and CDR2 (germline): LGHNA, YNFKEQ. The CDR3 length is 16 residues. Unmatched junction bases numbered 11, after V lost 1 base and J lost 5 bases. CDR3 in amino acids: CASSQAFRQGVDEQYF. The CDR3 DNA follows: TGTGCCAGCAGCCAAGCTTTCAGACAGGGAGTGGACGAGCAGTACTTC.

The chain uses TRBV7-2 and TRBJ2-1; 8 bases agree with TRBD2. Germline V gene sequence: CDR1 SGHTA, CDR2 FQGNSA. The V segment lost 4 bases and the J segment 7 bases; nucleotides outside the gene matches: 6. The CDR3 is made up of 14 amino acids. In DNA form, the CDR3 reads TGTGCCAGCAGCTCGTTAGCGGGATGGAATGAGCAGTTCTTC. Translating gives CASSSLAGWNEQFF.

The chain recombines TRBV7-2 with TRBJ2-1, with 9 bases lining up with TRBD2. In germline, CDR1 is SGHTA, CDR2 FQGNSA. Trimming cost V 2 bases and J 1 base; bases outside gene matches: 6. This CDR3 has 17 amino acids. CDR3 sequence reads: CASSLRGGLASYNEQFF. The CDR3 DNA sequence: TGTGCCAGCAGCTTAAGAGGGGGACTAGCATCCTACAATGAGCAGTTCTTC.

This sequence joins TRBV6-4 and TRBJ2-3; no firm D call. This CDR3 region has 13 residues. CDR1 and CDR2 from the germline V gene are MRHNA and SNTAGT. The V end lost 5 bases, the J end lost 0 bases, and 6 bases lay between the germline ends. The CDR3 DNA follows: TGTGCCAGCAGTTTAACGAGCACAGATACGCAGTATTTT. As protein: CASSLTSTDTQYF.

This clone was seen more than once but under ten times. V and J are TRBV6-6 and TRBJ2-2; perhaps TRBD1 as D (6 bases). This CDR3 has 16 amino acids. Germline CDR1 reads MNHNY; CDR2 reads SVGAGI (reference sequence). V gave up 2 bases and J gave up 1 base, with 11 bases separating them. In DNA form, the CDR3 reads TGTGCCAGCAGTTACGAAGGGGGAAAGAACACCGGGGAGCTGTTTTTT. It encodes CASSYEGGKNTGELFF.